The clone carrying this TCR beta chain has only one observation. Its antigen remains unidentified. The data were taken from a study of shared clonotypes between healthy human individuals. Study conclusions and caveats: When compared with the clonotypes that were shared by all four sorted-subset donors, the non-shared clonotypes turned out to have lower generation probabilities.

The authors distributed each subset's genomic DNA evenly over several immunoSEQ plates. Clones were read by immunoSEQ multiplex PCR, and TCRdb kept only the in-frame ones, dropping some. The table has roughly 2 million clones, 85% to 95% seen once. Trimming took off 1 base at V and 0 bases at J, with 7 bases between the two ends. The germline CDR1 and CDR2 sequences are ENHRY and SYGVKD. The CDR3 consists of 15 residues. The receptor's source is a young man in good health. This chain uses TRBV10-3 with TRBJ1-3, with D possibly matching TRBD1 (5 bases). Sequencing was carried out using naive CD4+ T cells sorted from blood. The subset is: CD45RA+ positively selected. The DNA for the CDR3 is TGTGCCATCAGTGAGTGGGGGATCTCTGGAAACACCATATATTTT. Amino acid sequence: CAISEWGISGNTIYF.